This entry lists 20 T cell receptor beta chains sequenced from one sample in a study of T cell responses to AZD1222 COVID-19 vaccine. Here immunoSEQ multiplex PCR was the method, and the copy in TCRdb shows in-frame clones only, minus some. The sample has about 170,000 clones, 85% to 95% seen once. The source material was peripheral blood, sampled on day 0 of AZD1222 vaccination. Receptor source: an adult in good health.

J is TRBJ2-7 and V is TRBV6-5, with D possibly called TRBD1 or TRBD2 (6 bases each). In germline, CDR1 is MNHEY, CDR2 SVGAGI. The V and J ends lost 11 bases and 0 bases respectively, with 14 bases between them. The CDR3 contains 13 residues. CDR3 bases: TGTGCCGCATGGAGGGGGAGCTCCTACGAGCAGTACTTC. Translating gives CAAWRGSSYEQYF.

The V and J genes are TRBV6-5 and TRBJ1-4, with D unresolved. CDR3 size: 15 residues. CDR1 and CDR2 (germline): MNHEY, SVGAGI. Trimming shortened V by 5 bases and J by 3 bases, and 13 bases separated the two germline ends. CDR3 sequence: CASSRLGQANEKLFF. DNA for the CDR3: TGTGCCAGCAGTCGGCTAGGGCAGGCTAATGAAAAACTGTTTTTT.

The genes are TRBV11-2 and TRBJ1-2, with D tentatively TRBD1 (5 bases). CDR3 length: 14 residues. Per germline, CDR1 SGHAT and CDR2 FQNNGV. Trimming removed 0 bases from V and 4 bases from J, with 9 bases in between. The CDR3 DNA is TGTGCCAGCAGCTTAGATCAGGGCTTCTATGGCTACACCTTC. Translating gives CASSLDQGFYGYTF.

The chain recombines TRBV19 with TRBJ1-2; the match to TRBD1 covers 9 bases. Germline V gene sequence: CDR1 LNHDA, CDR2 SQIVND (reference sequence). CDR3 size: 14 residues. The V and J ends lost 0 bases and 8 bases, in that order; junction bases with no gene match: 4. CDR3 region: CASSIEQGARGYTF. For the CDR3, the DNA is TGTGCCAGTAGTATAGAACAGGGGGCGCGGGGCTACACCTTC.

The chain couples TRBV11-2 to TRBJ1-2, with D possibly being TRBD1 (6 bases). V dropped 6 bases and J dropped 3 bases, with 11 bases sitting between them. The V gene's germline CDR1 is SGHAT and CDR2 FQNNGV. This CDR3 contains 13 residues. The CDR3 DNA reads as TGTGCCAGCAGTCCTGGACAGTACTATGGCTACACCTTC. Amino acid sequence: CASSPGQYYGYTF.

The V gene is TRBV6-1, the J gene TRBJ1-5; no clear D gene. The length of the CDR3 is 14 residues. V lost 3 bases and J lost 4, with 10 bases in between. CDR1 and CDR2 from the germline V gene are MNHNS and SASEGT. The DNA for the CDR3 is TGTGCCAGCAGTGAGCGGGTGGGGAATCAGCCCCAGCATTTT. As protein: CASSERVGNQPQHF.

The chain joins TRBV5-1 to TRBJ2-2, with 9 bases lining up with TRBD1. This CDR3 region has 16 residues. Germline CDR1 and CDR2: SGHRS and YFSETQ. Trimming cost V 3 bases and J 4 bases; bases outside gene matches: 7. The CDR3 DNA sequence: TGCGCCAGCAGCTACTCCGGGACAGGGTTCACCGGGGAGCTGTTTTTT. Protein: CASSYSGTGFTGELFF.

The chain links TRBV4-1 to TRBJ1-5; D possibly corresponds to TRBD1 (5 bases). Per germline, CDR1 MGHRA and CDR2 YSYEKL. V dropped 2 bases and J dropped 5 bases, with 13 bases sitting between them. The CDR3 is made up of 15 amino acids. The CDR3 spells CASSQTETRDQPQHF. CDR3 nucleotide sequence: TGCGCCAGCAGCCAAACAGAAACCAGGGATCAGCCCCAGCATTTT.

V gene TRBV5-1 combines with J gene TRBJ1-2, with a weak D call TRBD1 (6 bases). The CDR3 contains 15 residues. Germline CDR1 reads SGHRS; CDR2 reads YFSETQ. V was pared by 2 bases and J by 0 bases, with 11 bases between. CDR3 amino acids: CASSFSGVANYGYTF. In DNA form, the CDR3 reads TGCGCCAGCAGCTTTTCAGGGGTAGCTAACTATGGCTACACCTTC.

The rearrangement uses TRBV19 and TRBJ2-2, with D perhaps assigned TRBD1 or TRBD2 (6 bases each). In germline, CDR1 is LNHDA, CDR2 SQIVND (reference sequence). This CDR3 has 12 residues. V lost 8 bases to trimming and J lost 6 bases, with 10 bases between them. The CDR3 region has the DNA TGTGCCAGTCTGAGGGGGGCCGGGGAGCTGTTTTTT. Its protein product is CASLRGAGELFF. Variable domain in full (rest from reference TRBV19 and TRBJ2-2): DGGITQSPKYLFRKEGQNVTLSCEQNLNHDAMYWYRQDPGQGLRLIYYSQIVNDFQKGDIAEGYSVSREKKESFPLTVTSAQKNPTAFYLCASLRGAGELFFGEGSRLTVL.

This chain joins TRBV18 and TRBJ2-5; 9 bases fit TRBD2. The trim removed 3 bases at V and 2 bases at J, leaving 16 bases unmatched. Germline V gives CDR1 KGHSH, CDR2 LQKENI. The CDR3 is 19 residues long. The CDR3 nucleotides are TGTGCCAGCTCACCCTCTATAGATTTTGTAGCGGGGGATCAAGAGACCCAGTACTTC. As protein: CASSPSIDFVAGDQETQYF.

The rearrangement uses TRBV5-1 and TRBJ2-1; 7 positions match TRBD2. The CDR3 runs 15 residues. J lost 5 bases, V lost 6 bases, and 11 bases had no gene match. The germline V gene has CDR1 SGHRS and CDR2 YFSETQ. CDR3 loop: CASTTLAGSNNEQFF. DNA of the CDR3: TGCGCCAGCACCACGTTAGCGGGTTCCAACAATGAGCAGTTCTTC.

This chain uses TRBV15 with TRBJ1-5; D gene ambiguous. This CDR3 spans 15 amino acids. Germline assignment: CDR1 LNHNV and CDR2 YYDKDF (reference sequence). The V gene lost 0 bases and the J gene lost 4 bases, with 10 bases spanning the gap. CDR3 nucleotides: TGTGCCACCAGCAGAGATCCTGGGATGAATCAGCCCCAGCATTTT. Protein: CATSRDPGMNQPQHF.

This clone qualifies as medium-sized. The chain uses TRBV19 and TRBJ1-5, with D tentatively TRBD1 (6 bases). The CDR3 consists of 14 residues. Trimming stripped 6 bases from V and 6 bases from J, with 15 bases between. Germline loops: CDR1 LNHDA, CDR2 SQIVND (reference sequence). Here the CDR3 reads CASSEGGLGQPQHF. CDR3 bases: TGTGCCAGTAGCGAGGGGGGTTTAGGTCAGCCCCAGCATTTT.

This clone was picked up one time. The rearrangement joins TRBV19 to TRBJ2-3; D perhaps matches TRBD2 (5 bases). Trimming cost V 1 base and J 1 base, with 12 bases left between them. The CDR3 has 16 amino acids. Per germline, CDR1 LNHDA and CDR2 SQIVND (reference sequence). The CDR3 sequence: CASSIAGGGGTDTQYF. The CDR3 nucleotides read TGTGCCAGTAGTATAGCAGGAGGTGGGGGCACAGATACGCAGTATTTT. Filled out from reference TRBV19 and TRBJ2-3, the complete variable domain reads DGGITQSPKYLFRKEGQNVTLSCEQNLNHDAMYWYRQDPGQGLRLIYYSQIVNDFQKGDIAEGYSVSREKKESFPLTVTSAQKNPTAFYLCASSIAGGGGTDTQYFGPGTRLTVL.

This clone was counted a single time. The gene calls are TRBV5-6 and TRBJ1-1, with D hard to call. Trimming took 0 bases from V and 11 from J, leaving 14 bases between them. CDR1 and CDR2 from the germline V gene are SGHDT and YYEEEE. The CDR3 is made up of 13 amino acids. The CDR3 is CASSLEPGVMAFF. The CDR3 DNA sequence: TGTGCCAGCAGCTTGGAACCGGGCGTGATGGCTTTCTTT.

The V and J genes are TRBV9 and TRBJ1-2; tentative D call: TRBD1 (5 bases). The CDR3 is 14 amino acids. Trimming removed 2 bases from V and 4 bases from J, with 12 bases in between. The germline gives CDR1 SGDLS, CDR2 YYNGEE. The CDR3 DNA is TGTGCCAGCAGCGTCCCAGGGATGGGCTATGGCTACACCTTC. As protein: CASSVPGMGYGYTF.

V is TRBV19 and J is TRBJ2-5; D may be TRBD1 (5 bases). CDR1 and CDR2 from the germline V gene are LNHDA and SQIVND (reference sequence). CDR3 length: 13 residues. V was shortened by 3 bases and J by 4 bases, with 9 bases between the two germline ends. The CDR3 sequence: CASSIGARETQYF. Here the CDR3 DNA reads TGTGCCAGTAGTATTGGGGCGCGAGAGACCCAGTACTTC. Full variable domain (remainder filled in from reference TRBV19 and TRBJ2-5): DGGITQSPKYLFRKEGQNVTLSCEQNLNHDAMYWYRQDPGQGLRLIYYSQIVNDFQKGDIAEGYSVSREKKESFPLTVTSAQKNPTAFYLCASSIGARETQYFGPGTRLLVL.

The gene calls are TRBV18 and TRBJ2-2; 7 bases match TRBD2. V lost 6 bases and J lost 5; bases outside the gene matches: 12. CDR3 size: 16 residues. The germline V gene has CDR1 KGHSH and CDR2 LQKENI. CDR3 sequence: CASSHTGGFGTGELFF. In DNA form, the CDR3 reads TGTGCCAGCTCCCATACGGGGGGTTTCGGAACCGGGGAGCTGTTTTTT.

The rearrangement uses TRBV10-3 and TRBJ1-2; TRBD1 matches 7 bases. The J segment lost 8 bases and the V segment lost 0 bases, leaving 9 bases of the junction unmatched. The CDR3 runs 15 residues. Germline V gene sequence: CDR1 ENHRY, CDR2 SYGVKD. CDR3 region: CAISESLETGYGYTF. In nucleotides, the CDR3 is TGTGCCATCAGTGAGTCGTTGGAGACAGGGTACGGCTACACCTTC.